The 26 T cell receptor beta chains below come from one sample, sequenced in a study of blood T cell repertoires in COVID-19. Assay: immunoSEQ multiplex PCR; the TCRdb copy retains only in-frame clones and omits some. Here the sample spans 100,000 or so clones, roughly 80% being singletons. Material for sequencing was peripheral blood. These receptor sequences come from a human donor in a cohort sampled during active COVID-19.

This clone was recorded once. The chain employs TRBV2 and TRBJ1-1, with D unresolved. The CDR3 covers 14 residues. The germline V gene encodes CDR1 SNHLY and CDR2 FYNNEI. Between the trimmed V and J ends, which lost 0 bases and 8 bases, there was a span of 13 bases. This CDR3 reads CASSEAGRFAEAFF. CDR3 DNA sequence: TGTGCCAGCAGTGAAGCTGGCAGGTTTGCCGAAGCTTTCTTT.

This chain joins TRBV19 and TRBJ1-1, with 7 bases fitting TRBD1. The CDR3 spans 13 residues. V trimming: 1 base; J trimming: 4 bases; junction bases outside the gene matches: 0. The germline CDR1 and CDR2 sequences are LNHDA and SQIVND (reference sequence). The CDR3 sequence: CASSIGTGTEAFF. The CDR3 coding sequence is TGTGCCAGTAGTATAGGGACAGGCACTGAAGCTTTCTTT.

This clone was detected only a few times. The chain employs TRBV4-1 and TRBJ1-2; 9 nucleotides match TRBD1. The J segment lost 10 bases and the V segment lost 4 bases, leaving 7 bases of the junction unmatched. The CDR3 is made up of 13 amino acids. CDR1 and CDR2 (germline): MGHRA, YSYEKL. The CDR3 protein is CASSRGDRGDYTF. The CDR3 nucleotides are TGCGCCAGCAGCCGTGGAGACAGGGGGGACTACACCTTC.

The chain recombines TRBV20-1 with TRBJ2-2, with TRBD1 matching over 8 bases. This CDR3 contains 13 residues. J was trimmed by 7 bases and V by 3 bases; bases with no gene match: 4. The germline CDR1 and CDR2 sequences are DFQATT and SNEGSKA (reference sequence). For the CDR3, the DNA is TGCAGTGCTAGTGGCAGGGGGCACGGGGAGCTGTTTTTT. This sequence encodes CSASGRGHGELFF.

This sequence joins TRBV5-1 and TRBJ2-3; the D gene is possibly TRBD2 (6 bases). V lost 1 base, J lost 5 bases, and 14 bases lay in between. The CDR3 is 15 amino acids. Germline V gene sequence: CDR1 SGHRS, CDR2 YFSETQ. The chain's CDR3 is CASSLIRLEVDTQYF. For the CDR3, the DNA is TGCGCCAGCAGCTTGATACGACTAGAGGTAGATACGCAGTATTTT.

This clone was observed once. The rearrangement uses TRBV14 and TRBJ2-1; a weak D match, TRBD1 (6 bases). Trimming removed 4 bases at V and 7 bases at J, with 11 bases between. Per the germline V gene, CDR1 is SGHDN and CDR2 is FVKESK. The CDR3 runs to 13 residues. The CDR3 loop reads CASSLLDSNEQFF. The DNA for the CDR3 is TGTGCCAGCAGCCTACTGGACAGTAATGAGCAGTTCTTC.

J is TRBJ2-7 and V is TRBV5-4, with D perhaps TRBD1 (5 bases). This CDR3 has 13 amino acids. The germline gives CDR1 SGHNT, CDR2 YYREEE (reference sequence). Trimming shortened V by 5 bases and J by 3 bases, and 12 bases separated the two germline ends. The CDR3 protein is CASRRDSNYEQYF. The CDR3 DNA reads TGTGCCAGCAGACGTGACAGCAACTACGAGCAGTACTTC.

The CDR3 DNA follows: TGTGCCAGCAGGCGCCAGGGTCTCGGTCAGCCCCAGCATTTT. This codes for CASRRQGLGQPQHF. The V and J genes are TRBV6-6 and TRBJ1-5, with TRBD1 as a possible D gene (5 bases). V lost 6 bases and J 6 bases, leaving 15 bases between the germline ends. CDR1 and CDR2 from the germline V gene are MNHNY and SVGAGI (reference sequence). CDR3 length equals 14 residues.

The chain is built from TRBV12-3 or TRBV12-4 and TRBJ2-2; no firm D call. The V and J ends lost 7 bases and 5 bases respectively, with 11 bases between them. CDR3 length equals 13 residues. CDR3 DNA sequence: TGTGCCAGCACCGAGATTCCGACCGGGGAGCTGTTTTTT. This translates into CASTEIPTGELFF.

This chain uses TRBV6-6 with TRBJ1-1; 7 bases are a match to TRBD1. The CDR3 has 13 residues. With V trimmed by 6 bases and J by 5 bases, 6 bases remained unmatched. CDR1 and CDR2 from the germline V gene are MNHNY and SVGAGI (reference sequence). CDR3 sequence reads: CASRVQGLTEAFF. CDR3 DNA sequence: TGTGCCAGCAGGGTACAGGGGCTGACTGAAGCTTTCTTT.

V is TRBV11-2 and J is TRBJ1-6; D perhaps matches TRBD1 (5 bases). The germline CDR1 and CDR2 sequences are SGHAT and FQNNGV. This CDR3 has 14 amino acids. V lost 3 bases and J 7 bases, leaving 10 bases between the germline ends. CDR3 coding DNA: TGTGCCAGCAGCTTGGCAGGGCGGAATTCACCCCTCCACTTT. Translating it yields CASSLAGRNSPLHF.

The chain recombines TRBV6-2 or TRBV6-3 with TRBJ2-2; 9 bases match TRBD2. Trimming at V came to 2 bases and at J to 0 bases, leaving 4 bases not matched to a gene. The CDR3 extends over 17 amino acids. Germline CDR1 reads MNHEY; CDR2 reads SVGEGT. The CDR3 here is CASSYLSGGANTGELFF. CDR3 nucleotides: TGTGCCAGCAGTTACCTTAGCGGGGGAGCGAACACCGGGGAGCTGTTTTTT.

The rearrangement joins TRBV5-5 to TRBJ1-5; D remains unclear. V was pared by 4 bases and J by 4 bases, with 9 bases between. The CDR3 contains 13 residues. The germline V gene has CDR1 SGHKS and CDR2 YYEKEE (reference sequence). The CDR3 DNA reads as TGTGCCAGCAGCCTGACACGGAATCAGCCCCAGCATTTT. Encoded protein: CASSLTRNQPQHF.

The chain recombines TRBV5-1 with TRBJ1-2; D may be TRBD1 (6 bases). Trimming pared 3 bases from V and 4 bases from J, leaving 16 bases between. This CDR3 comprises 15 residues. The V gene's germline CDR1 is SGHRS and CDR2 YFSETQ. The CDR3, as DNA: TGCGCCAGCAGCTGGGGGCCCCCTGGTAGCTATGGCTACACCTTC. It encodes CASSWGPPGSYGYTF.

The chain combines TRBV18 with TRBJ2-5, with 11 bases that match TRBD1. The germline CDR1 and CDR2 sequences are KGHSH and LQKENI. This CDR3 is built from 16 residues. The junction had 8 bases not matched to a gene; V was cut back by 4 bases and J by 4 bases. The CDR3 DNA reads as TGTGCCAGCTCACGAACCGGGACAGGGGGGTCAGAGACCCAGTACTTC. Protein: CASSRTGTGGSETQYF. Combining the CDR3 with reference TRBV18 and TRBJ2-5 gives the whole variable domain NAGVMQNPRHLVRRRGQEARLRCSPMKGHSHVYWYRQLPEEGLKFMVYLQKENIIDESGMPKERFSAEFPKEGPSILRIQQVVRGDSAAYFCASSRTGTGGSETQYFGPGTRLLVL.

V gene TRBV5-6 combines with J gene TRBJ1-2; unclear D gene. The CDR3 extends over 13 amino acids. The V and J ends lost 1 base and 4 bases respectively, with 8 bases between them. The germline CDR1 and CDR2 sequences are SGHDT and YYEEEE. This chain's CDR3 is CASSLWAAYGYTF. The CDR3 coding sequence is TGTGCCAGCAGCTTGTGGGCAGCCTATGGCTACACCTTC.

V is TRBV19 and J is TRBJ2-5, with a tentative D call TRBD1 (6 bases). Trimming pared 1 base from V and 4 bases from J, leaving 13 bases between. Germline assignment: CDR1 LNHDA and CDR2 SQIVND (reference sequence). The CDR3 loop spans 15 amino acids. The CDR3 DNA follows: TGTGCCAGTAGTATAGCCCTGGACAGAGGAGAGACCCAGTACTTC. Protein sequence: CASSIALDRGETQYF.

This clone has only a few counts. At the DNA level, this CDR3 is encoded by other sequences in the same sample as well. The CDR3 protein is CASSAQNYGYTF. The CDR3 DNA reads as TGTGCCAGCAGTGCGCAGAATTATGGCTACACCTTC. The chain combines TRBV2 with TRBJ1-2, with D unclear. The V gene's germline CDR1 is SNHLY and CDR2 FYNNEI. The CDR3 runs to 12 residues. Trimming pared 4 bases from V and 5 bases from J, leaving 8 bases between. The full variable domain, completed using reference TRBV2 and TRBJ1-2, is EPEVTQTPSHQVTQMGQEVILRCVPISNHLYFYWYRQILGQKVEFLVSFYNNEISEKSEIFDDQFSVERPDGSNFTLKIRSTKLEDSAMYFCASSAQNYGYTFGSGTRLTVV.

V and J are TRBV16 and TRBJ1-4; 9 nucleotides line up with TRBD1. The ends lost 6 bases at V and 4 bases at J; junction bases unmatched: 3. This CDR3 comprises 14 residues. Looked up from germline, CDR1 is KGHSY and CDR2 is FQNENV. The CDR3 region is CASSRDRVNEKLFF. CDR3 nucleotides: TGTGCCAGCAGTCGGGACAGGGTTAATGAAAAACTGTTTTTT. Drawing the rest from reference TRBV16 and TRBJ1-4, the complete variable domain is GEEVAQTPKHLVRGEGQKAKLYCAPIKGHSYVFWYQQVLKNEFKFLISFQNENVFDETGMPKERFSAKCLPNSPCSLEIQATKLEDSAVYFCASSRDRVNEKLFFGSGTQLSVL.

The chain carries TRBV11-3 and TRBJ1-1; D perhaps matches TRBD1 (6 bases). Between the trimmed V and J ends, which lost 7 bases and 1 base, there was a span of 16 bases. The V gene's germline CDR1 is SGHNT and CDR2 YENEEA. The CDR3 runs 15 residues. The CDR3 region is CASTRGGQGNTEAFF. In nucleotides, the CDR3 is TGTGCCAGCACCCGGGGGGGGCAGGGGAACACTGAAGCTTTCTTT. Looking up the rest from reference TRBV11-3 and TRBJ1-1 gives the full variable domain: EAGVVQSPRYKIIEKKQPVAFWCNPISGHNTLYWYLQNLGQGPELLIRYENEEAVDDSQLPKDRFSAERLKGVDSTLKIQPAELGDSAVYLCASTRGGQGNTEAFFGQGTRLTVV.

CDR3 in DNA: TGTGCCAGCAGCTTAGAGGTCAACAGGTGGTTGTATGGCTACACCTTC. Amino acids: CASSLEVNRWLYGYTF. The rearrangement links TRBV11-2 to TRBJ1-2; weak D call: TRBD1 (5 bases). Trimming left V 0 bases short and J 5 bases short, with 16 bases between. The CDR3 has 16 residues. CDR1 is SGHAT and CDR2 is FQNNGV in the germline V gene. Looking up the rest from reference TRBV11-2 and TRBJ1-2 gives the full variable domain: EAGVAQSPRYKIIEKRQSVAFWCNPISGHATLYWYQQILGQGPKLLIQFQNNGVVDDSQLPKDRFSAERLKGVDSTLKIQPAKLEDSAVYLCASSLEVNRWLYGYTFGSGTRLTVV.

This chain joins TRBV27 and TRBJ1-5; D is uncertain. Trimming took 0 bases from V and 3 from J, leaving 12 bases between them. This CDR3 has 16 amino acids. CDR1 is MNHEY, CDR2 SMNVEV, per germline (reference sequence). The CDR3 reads CASSLSGRVLNQPQHF. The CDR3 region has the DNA TGTGCCAGCAGTTTATCTGGCCGGGTACTCAATCAGCCCCAGCATTTT.

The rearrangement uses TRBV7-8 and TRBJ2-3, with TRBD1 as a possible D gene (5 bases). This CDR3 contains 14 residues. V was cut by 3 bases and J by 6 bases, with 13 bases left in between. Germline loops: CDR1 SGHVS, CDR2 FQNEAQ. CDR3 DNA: TGTGCCAGCAGCTTCCGAGACCAGGGCGATACGCAGTATTTT. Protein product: CASSFRDQGDTQYF.

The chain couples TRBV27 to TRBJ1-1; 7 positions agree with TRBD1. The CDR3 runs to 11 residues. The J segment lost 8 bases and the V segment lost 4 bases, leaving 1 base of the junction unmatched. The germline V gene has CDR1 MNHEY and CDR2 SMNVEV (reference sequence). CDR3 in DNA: TGTGCCAGCAGTTCGGGACAGGAAGCTTTCTTT. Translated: CASSSGQEAFF.

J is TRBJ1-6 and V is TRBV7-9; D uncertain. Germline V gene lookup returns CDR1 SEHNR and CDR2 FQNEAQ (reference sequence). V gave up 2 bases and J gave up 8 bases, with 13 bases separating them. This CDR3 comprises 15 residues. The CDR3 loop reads CASSLPGRRDSPLHF. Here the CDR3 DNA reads TGTGCCAGCAGCTTACCGGGCAGGCGGGATTCACCCCTCCACTTT.

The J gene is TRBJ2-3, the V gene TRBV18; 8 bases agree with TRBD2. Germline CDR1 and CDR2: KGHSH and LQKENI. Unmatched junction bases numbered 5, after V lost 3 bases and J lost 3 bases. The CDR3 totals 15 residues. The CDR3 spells CASSPGASGTDTQYF. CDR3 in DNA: TGTGCCAGCTCACCTGGGGCTAGCGGGACAGATACGCAGTATTTT.